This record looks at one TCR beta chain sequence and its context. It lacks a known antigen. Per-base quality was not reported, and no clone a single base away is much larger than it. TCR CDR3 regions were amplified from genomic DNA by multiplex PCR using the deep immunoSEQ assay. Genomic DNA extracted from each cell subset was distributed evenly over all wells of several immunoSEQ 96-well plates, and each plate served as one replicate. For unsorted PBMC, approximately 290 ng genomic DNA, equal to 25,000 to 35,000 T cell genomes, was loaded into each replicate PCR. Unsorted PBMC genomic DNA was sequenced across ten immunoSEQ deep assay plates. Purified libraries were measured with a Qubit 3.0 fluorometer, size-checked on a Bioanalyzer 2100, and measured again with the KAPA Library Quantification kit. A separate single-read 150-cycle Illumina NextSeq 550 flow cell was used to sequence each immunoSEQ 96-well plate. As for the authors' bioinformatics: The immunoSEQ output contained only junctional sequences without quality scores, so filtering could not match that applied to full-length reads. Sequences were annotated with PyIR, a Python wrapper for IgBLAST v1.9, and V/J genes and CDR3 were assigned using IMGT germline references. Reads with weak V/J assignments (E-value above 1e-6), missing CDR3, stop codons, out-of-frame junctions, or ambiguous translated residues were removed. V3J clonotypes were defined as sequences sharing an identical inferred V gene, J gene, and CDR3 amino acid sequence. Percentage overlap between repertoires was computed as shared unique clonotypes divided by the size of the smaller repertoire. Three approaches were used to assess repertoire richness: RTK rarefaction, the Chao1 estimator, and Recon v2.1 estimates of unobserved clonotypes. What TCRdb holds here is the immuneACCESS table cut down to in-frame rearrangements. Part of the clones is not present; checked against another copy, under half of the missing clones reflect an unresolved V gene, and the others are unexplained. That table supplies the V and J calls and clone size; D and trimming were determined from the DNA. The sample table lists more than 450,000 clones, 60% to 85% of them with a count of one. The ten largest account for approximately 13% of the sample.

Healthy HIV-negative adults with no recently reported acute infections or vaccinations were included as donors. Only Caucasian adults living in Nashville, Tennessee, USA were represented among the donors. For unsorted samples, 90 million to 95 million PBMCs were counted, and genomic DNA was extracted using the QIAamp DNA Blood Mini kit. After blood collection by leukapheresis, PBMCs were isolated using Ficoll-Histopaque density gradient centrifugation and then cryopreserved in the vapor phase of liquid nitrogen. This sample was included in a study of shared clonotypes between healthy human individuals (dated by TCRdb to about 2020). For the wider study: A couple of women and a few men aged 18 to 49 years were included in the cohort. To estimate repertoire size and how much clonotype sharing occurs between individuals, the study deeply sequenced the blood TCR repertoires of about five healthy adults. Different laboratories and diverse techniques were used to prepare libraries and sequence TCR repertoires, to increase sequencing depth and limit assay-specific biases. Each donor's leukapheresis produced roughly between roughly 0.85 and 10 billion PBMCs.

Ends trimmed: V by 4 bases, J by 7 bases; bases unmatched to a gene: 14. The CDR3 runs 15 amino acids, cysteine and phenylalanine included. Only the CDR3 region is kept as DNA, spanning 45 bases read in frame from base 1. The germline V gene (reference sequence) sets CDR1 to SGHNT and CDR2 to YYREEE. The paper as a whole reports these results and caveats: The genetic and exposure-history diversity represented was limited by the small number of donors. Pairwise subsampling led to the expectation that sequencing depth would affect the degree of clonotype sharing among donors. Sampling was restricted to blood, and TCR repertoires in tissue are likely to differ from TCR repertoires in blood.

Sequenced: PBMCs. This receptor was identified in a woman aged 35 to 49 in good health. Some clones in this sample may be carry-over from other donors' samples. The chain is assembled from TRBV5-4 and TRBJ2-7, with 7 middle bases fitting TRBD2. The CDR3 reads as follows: CASSTKRAGPGEQYF. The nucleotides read TGTGCCAGCAGCACCAAGCGAGCGGGACCGGGGGAGCAGTACTTC.